These T cell receptor beta chains were read from a single sample in a study of molecular identifiers for immune sequencing clone quantification. A single record per CDR3 protein comes from TCRdb applying MiXCR to the PCR reads. The profile shows some 88,000 distinct CDR3 sequences, 21% of them singletons. Sequencing was performed on naive CD8+ T cells from blood, with Jurkat cell RNA spiked in. The receptor source for this set is a human donor in good health. Some libraries in this study had Jurkat cell RNA spiked in. CDR3s include the opening cysteine and the closing phenylalanine or tryptophan. Each record gives: CDR3 length, V gene, clone size, J gene, D gene, CDR3 DNA, CDR3 protein. The D gene is left open where the match is weak. The size field is filled for only some rows; it gives once, few, many or a size class.

length: 15; V: TRBV7-9; size: many; J: TRBJ2-2; D: TRBD1; DNA: TGTGCCAGCGGGCGCCGGGACAGGGGGCCCGGGGAGCTGTTTTTT; CDR3: CASGRRDRGPGELFF
length: 15; V: TRBV29-1; size: few; J: TRBJ2-1; D: .; DNA: TGCAGCGTTGTAGCTACCGACTCCTCCTACAATGAGCAGTTCTTC; CDR3: CSVVATDSSYNEQFF
length: 19; V: TRBV4-3; size: few; J: TRBJ2-7; D: TRBD2; DNA: TGCGCCAGCAGCCAAGAGCGGGGACTAGCGGGATCGCGGTCCTACGAGCAGTACTTC; CDR3: CASSQERGLAGSRSYEQYF
length: 11; V: TRBV27; size: .; J: TRBJ2-1; D: .; DNA: TGTGCCAGTTCTTTTGACACGGAGCAGTTCTTC; CDR3: CASSFDTEQFF
length: 17; V: TRBV20-1; size: many; J: TRBJ2-3; D: .; DNA: TGCAGTGCTAGAGAAACCTGGGGTAGCGCTGTCGCAGATACGCAGTATTTT; CDR3: CSARETWGSAVADTQYF
length: 16; V: TRBV27; size: .; J: TRBJ2-5; D: TRBD2; DNA: TGTGCCAGCAGTTCCGGACTAGCGGGGGCCCAAGAGACCCAGTACTTC; CDR3: CASSSGLAGAQETQYF
length: 14; V: TRBV27; size: .; J: TRBJ1-5; D: TRBD1; DNA: TGTGCCAGCAGTCACGGACAGGGGAATCAGCCCCAGCATTTT; CDR3: CASSHGQGNQPQHF
length: 13; V: TRBV6-5; size: many; J: TRBJ2-7; D: TRBD1; DNA: TGTGCCAGCAGCCCCGGGACAGGGGCCGAGCAGTACTTC; CDR3: CASSPGTGAEQYF
length: 12; V: TRBV5-4; size: many; J: TRBJ2-7; D: .; DNA: TGTGCCAGCAGCACAGACAGCTACGAGCAGTACTTC; CDR3: CASSTDSYEQYF
length: 14; V: TRBV7-2; size: few; J: TRBJ1-1; D: TRBD1; DNA: TGTGCCAGCAGCTTTACAGGGGGGAACACTGAAGCTTTCTTT; CDR3: CASSFTGGNTEAFF
length: 15; V: TRBV10-1; size: .; J: TRBJ2-7; D: TRBD2; DNA: TGCGCCAGCAGTGATAGAGGAGCGGGGAGCTACGAGCAGTACTTC; CDR3: CASSDRGAGSYEQYF
length: 14; V: TRBV19; size: .; J: TRBJ1-1; D: .; DNA: TGTGCCAGTACCCCGGCCTCTGGTTACACTGAAGCTTTCTTT; CDR3: CASTPASGYTEAFF
length: 12; V: TRBV30; size: many; J: TRBJ1-1; D: .; DNA: TGTGCCTGGAGTGTAGTAGGCACTGAAGCTTTCTTT; CDR3: CAWSVVGTEAFF
length: 14; V: TRBV7-2; size: many; J: TRBJ2-7; D: TRBD2; DNA: TGTGCCAGCAGCCCCCTCGCGGGGGGTAGCGAGCAGTACTTC; CDR3: CASSPLAGGSEQYF
length: 15; V: TRBV7-9; size: many; J: TRBJ1-5; D: .; DNA: TGTGCCAGCAGTTCCCCGACCCATCCGAATCAGCCCCAGCATTTT; CDR3: CASSSPTHPNQPQHF
length: 15; V: TRBV10-1; size: .; J: TRBJ2-7; D: .; DNA: TGCGCCAGCAGTCAAGCCCGGGACGGCACCTACGAGCAGTACTTC; CDR3: CASSQARDGTYEQYF
length: 19; V: TRBV7-9; size: few; J: TRBJ2-1; D: TRBD2; DNA: TGTGCCAGCAGCGGTAAGCTTAGCGGGAGAGGCAAAGACTACAATGAGCAGTTCTTC; CDR3: CASSGKLSGRGKDYNEQFF
length: 13; V: TRBV7-9; size: few; J: TRBJ1-2; D: TRBD1; DNA: TGTGCCAGCAGCGACGGGACAGGGGGTGGCTACACCTTC; CDR3: CASSDGTGGGYTF
length: 14; V: TRBV12-3/TRBV12-4; size: .; J: TRBJ2-7; D: .; DNA: TGTGCCAGCAACTCGGCGGGGTTTGGCTACGAGCAGTACTTC; CDR3: CASNSAGFGYEQYF
length: 14; V: TRBV24-1; size: few; J: TRBJ2-3; D: .; DNA: TGTGCCACCAGTGATTCTCTTAGGTCGGATACGCAGTATTTT; CDR3: CATSDSLRSDTQYF
length: 16; V: TRBV6-2/TRBV6-3; size: .; J: TRBJ2-7; D: .; DNA: TGTGCCAGCAACTCTCAATGGACGGTAGGTCACTACGAGCAGTACTTC; CDR3: CASNSQWTVGHYEQYF
length: 13; V: TRBV19; size: many; J: TRBJ2-7; D: .; DNA: TGTGCCAGTACCCAATTGGGCAGCTACGAGCAGTACTTC; CDR3: CASTQLGSYEQYF
length: 15; V: TRBV2; size: many; J: TRBJ1-2; D: TRBD1; DNA: TGTGCCAGCAGTGAAGTACCGACAGGGTCGGATGGCTACACCTTC; CDR3: CASSEVPTGSDGYTF
length: 16; V: TRBV19; size: once; J: TRBJ2-1; D: .; DNA: TGTGCCAGTACCCAAGAGGGGTTCGGGTCCTACAATGAGCAGTTCTTC; CDR3: CASTQEGFGSYNEQFF
length: 17; V: TRBV7-6; size: many; J: TRBJ2-2; D: TRBD2; DNA: TGTGCCAGCAGCTTAGTCTTACTAGCGGGATCCACCGGGGAGCTGTTTTTT; CDR3: CASSLVLLAGSTGELFF
length: 12; V: TRBV7-9; size: many; J: TRBJ2-5; D: .; DNA: TGTGCCAGCAGCCAAGGGCGAGAGACCCAGTACTTC; CDR3: CASSQGRETQYF
length: 16; V: TRBV5-4; size: many; J: TRBJ2-5; D: .; DNA: TGTGCCAGCAGCTTGGTGGCGGGACCCGAAGAAGAGACCCAGTACTTC; CDR3: CASSLVAGPEEETQYF
length: 13; V: TRBV9; size: many; J: TRBJ1-1; D: .; DNA: TGTGCCAGCAGCGTAGATGTGAACACTGAAGCTTTCTTT; CDR3: CASSVDVNTEAFF
length: 20; V: TRBV12-3/TRBV12-4; size: few; J: TRBJ2-5; D: TRBD2; DNA: TGTGCCAGCAGTACAGGGACTAGCGGGGGGCACTGGGAGAAAGAAGAGACCCAGTACTTC; CDR3: CASSTGTSGGHWEKEETQYF
length: 15; V: TRBV11-2; size: many; J: TRBJ2-3; D: .; DNA: TGTGCCAGCAGCCCCCTGGGGGGCTTCACAGATACGCAGTATTTT; CDR3: CASSPLGGFTDTQYF
length: 14; V: TRBV7-9; size: many; J: TRBJ2-5; D: .; DNA: TGTGCCAGCAGCCCCACAGAGCGATCAGAGACCCAGTACTTC; CDR3: CASSPTERSETQYF
length: 16; V: TRBV29-1; size: many; J: TRBJ2-3; D: .; DNA: TGCAGCGTTGAAGGGGGGACGGAGGTTAGCACAGATACGCAGTATTTT; CDR3: CSVEGGTEVSTDTQYF
length: 15; V: TRBV7-9; size: many; J: TRBJ1-1; D: .; DNA: TGTGCCAGCAGCTTATTAGTCGGAGCGAAAACTGAAGCTTTCTTT; CDR3: CASSLLVGAKTEAFF
length: 13; V: TRBV27; size: many; J: TRBJ2-3; D: .; DNA: TGTGCCAGCAGTTACGGGGGGCCGGATACGCAGTATTTT; CDR3: CASSYGGPDTQYF
length: 13; V: TRBV29-1; size: many; J: TRBJ2-7; D: TRBD2; DNA: TGCAGCGTTGCTAGCGGGAGCGAGGACGAGCAGTACTTC; CDR3: CSVASGSEDEQYF
length: 15; V: TRBV5-1; size: many; J: TRBJ1-1; D: .; DNA: TGCGCCAGCAGGGACGAGACAGTTATGAACACTGAAGCTTTCTTT; CDR3: CASRDETVMNTEAFF
length: 15; V: TRBV19; size: .; J: TRBJ2-1; D: TRBD1; DNA: TGTGCCAGTAGTATGGGACAGGGGGTTTTGGTGGAGCAGTTCTTC; CDR3: CASSMGQGVLVEQFF